Below, 14 T cell receptor beta chains from the same sample are listed, as sequenced in a study of shared clonotypes between healthy human individuals. The protocol was immunoSEQ multiplex PCR, while the TCRdb copy is restricted to in-frame clones and leaves out a portion. The sample carries more than 150,000 clones, approximately 61% recorded once. Sequencing used memory CD4+ T cells sorted from blood. Subset defined: CD45RA-negative fraction. The receptors were sampled from a man aged 30-40 years in good health.

This clone was picked up many times. The chain employs TRBV6-1 and TRBJ1-5; maybe TRBD1 (6 bases). Germline V CDR1 and CDR2: MNHNS, SASEGT. The CDR3 runs 15 residues. V shed 8 bases and J shed 6 bases, with 20 bases lying between them. This CDR3 is CASPESRGEGQPQHF. CDR3 nucleotide sequence: TGTGCCAGCCCCGAAAGCAGGGGAGAGGGTCAGCCCCAGCATTTT.

The chain links TRBV18 to TRBJ2-3, with TRBD2 identical over 8 bases. This CDR3 is 16 amino acids long. The V and J ends lost 3 bases and 5 bases, in that order; junction bases with no gene match: 10. Germline assignment: CDR1 KGHSH and CDR2 LQKENI. CDR3 DNA: TGTGCCAGCTCACCGCGGGGAGCGGGAGTCGGAGATACGCAGTATTTT. It codes for CASSPRGAGVGDTQYF. Using reference TRBV18 and TRBJ2-3 for the parts outside the CDR3, the full variable domain is NAGVMQNPRHLVRRRGQEARLRCSPMKGHSHVYWYRQLPEEGLKFMVYLQKENIIDESGMPKERFSAEFPKEGPSILRIQQVVRGDSAAYFCASSPRGAGVGDTQYFGPGTRLTVL.

The rearrangement links TRBV9 to TRBJ2-2; TRBD1 aligns across 7 bases. With 3 bases clipped from V and 5 bases from J, the junction kept 1 base outside the gene matches. The CDR3 covers 13 residues. The germline V gene has CDR1 SGDLS and CDR2 YYNGEE. DNA of the CDR3: TGTGCCAGCAGCGCGACAGGGACCGGGGAGCTGTTTTTT. Its protein is CASSATGTGELFF.

V is TRBV12-5 and J is TRBJ2-3; 9 nucleotides match TRBD1. CDR1 is LGHNT and CDR2 is FRNRAP in the germline V gene. This CDR3 contains 14 residues. The trim removed 7 bases at V and 4 bases at J, leaving 6 bases unmatched. The CDR3 DNA sequence: TGTGCTAGTGCCCGGACAGGGGAGGCAGATACGCAGTATTTT. It encodes CASARTGEADTQYF.

V is TRBV7-2 and J is TRBJ2-7, with D perhaps given as TRBD1 or TRBD2 (6 bases each). This CDR3 has 14 residues. Germline V gene data show CDR1 as SGHTA and CDR2 as FQGNSA. V lost 6 bases to trimming and J lost 0 bases, with 12 bases between them. CDR3 DNA: TGTGCCAGCAGGGACGGGGGCAGCTCCTACGAGCAGTACTTC. This codes for CASRDGGSSYEQYF.

This chain connects TRBV6-1 to TRBJ1-5, with D unresolved. The V gene's germline CDR1 is MNHNS and CDR2 SASEGT. The CDR3 has 14 amino acids. The ends were cut back, 3 bases at V and 4 bases at J, with 10 bases in the middle. CDR3 in DNA: TGTGCCAGCAGTGACGGGTTGCGAAATCAGCCCCAGCATTTT. This gives the protein CASSDGLRNQPQHF.

The J gene is TRBJ2-7, the V gene TRBV28, with unresolved D. Per the germline V gene, CDR1 is MDHEN and CDR2 is SYDVKM. The CDR3 loop spans 11 amino acids. V was shortened by 7 bases and J by 3 bases, with 7 bases between the two germline ends. The CDR3, as DNA: TGTGCCAGCAAATGGGGCTACGAGCAGTACTTC. Translated, it gives CASKWGYEQYF. Using reference TRBV28 and TRBJ2-7 for the parts outside the CDR3, the full variable domain is DVKVTQSSRYLVKRTGEKVFLECVQDMDHENMFWYRQDPGLGLRLIYFSYDVKMKEKGDIPEGYSVSREKKERFSLILESASTNQTSMYLCASKWGYEQYFGPGTRLTVT.

This chain joins TRBV25-1 and TRBJ2-2; D is possibly TRBD2 (5 bases). The V end was cut by 3 bases, the J end by 7 bases, with 6 bases between. Per the germline V gene, CDR1 is MGHDK and CDR2 is SYGVNS. The length of the CDR3 is 12 residues. The CDR3 loop is CASSDGVGELFF. The CDR3 coding sequence is TGTGCCAGCAGTGACGGGGTCGGGGAGCTGTTTTTT.

V and J are TRBV6-4 and TRBJ2-1; TRBD2 matches at 8 bases. The CDR3 totals 14 residues. V shed 4 bases, J shed 8 bases, and the junction held 7 bases outside the gene matches. In germline, CDR1 is MRHNA, CDR2 SNTAGT. The CDR3 protein is CASSVERESDEQFF. DNA for the CDR3: TGTGCCAGCAGTGTAGAGCGGGAGTCCGATGAGCAGTTCTTC.

This clone turned up a few times. The chain uses TRBV11-2 and TRBJ2-7; 7 positions match TRBD2. This CDR3 has 16 residues. Germline V gene sequence: CDR1 SGHAT, CDR2 FQNNGV. J was trimmed by 6 bases and V by 1 base; bases with no gene match: 12. The CDR3 is CASSLGRAGPAREQYF. The CDR3 region has the DNA TGTGCCAGCAGCTTAGGTAGAGCGGGACCCGCACGCGAGCAGTACTTC.

The chain has TRBV7-2 and TRBJ1-2, with 8 bases matching TRBD1. Germline-derived CDR1 and CDR2 are SGHTA and FQGNSA. The CDR3 spans 15 residues. V lost 4 bases, J lost 4 bases, and 8 bases stayed unmatched. The CDR3 region is CASSSERTGPYGYTF. The CDR3 region has the DNA TGTGCCAGCAGCTCAGAGCGGACAGGGCCCTATGGCTACACCTTC.

The sample holds one count of this clone. The V gene is TRBV2, the J gene TRBJ2-5; TRBD2 is a possible D gene (5 bases). The length of the CDR3 is 12 residues. Germline assignment: CDR1 SNHLY and CDR2 FYNNEI. V was trimmed by 6 bases and J by 0 bases, leaving 5 bases between them. Written as DNA, the CDR3 is TGTGCCAGCAGGCGGGACCAAGAGACCCAGTACTTC. It encodes CASRRDQETQYF.

This rearrangement joins TRBV7-2 to TRBJ2-3; a weak D match, TRBD2 (5 bases). The CDR3 is made up of 16 amino acids. Trimming removed 1 base from V and 0 bases from J, with 11 bases in between. Per germline, CDR1 SGHTA and CDR2 FQGNSA. The CDR3 DNA is TGTGCCAGCAGCTTAGGAGGCGGGCGTAGCACAGATACGCAGTATTTT. Translation: CASSLGGGRSTDTQYF.

V usage is TRBV5-1 and J usage is TRBJ2-7; D could derive from TRBD1 or TRBD2 (6 bases each). Germline assignment: CDR1 SGHRS and CDR2 YFSETQ. V was pared by 1 base and J by 4 bases, with 15 bases between. This CDR3 comprises 15 residues. Here the CDR3 reads CASSLRGAMVYEQYF. The CDR3 nucleotides read TGCGCCAGCAGCTTGAGGGGGGCAATGGTTTACGAGCAGTACTTC.